Listed below are T cell receptor beta chains from one sample, sequenced in a study of T cells after posttransplantation cyclophosphamide. Only in-frame clones appear in the TCRdb table, and some are missing; sequencing was by immunoSEQ multiplex PCR. The sample records 6,000 to 8,000 clones, 81% being singletons. The sample was PBMCs, taken after allogeneic stem cell transplant with posttransplant cyclophosphamide. The origin of the receptors is a female patient aged 50-59 years who received an allogeneic stem cell transplant from a related donor, was CMV-positive, and had no GVHD. Certain T cells may be donor cells from the graft. The CDR3 runs from the conserved cysteine through the conserved F or W. Fields, in order: clone size, V gene, J gene, D gene, CDR3 DNA, CDR3 protein. The D gene is left open where the match is weak. Clone sizes are given selectively: once, few, many, or a class where the clone is expanded.

clone size: .; V gene: TRBV19; J gene: TRBJ2-5; D gene: TRBD2; CDR3 DNA: TGTGCCAGTAGCCTAGCGGAATCGCAAGAGACCCAGTACTTC; CDR3 protein: CASSLAESQETQYF
clone size: .; V gene: TRBV10-3; J gene: TRBJ2-3; D gene: .; CDR3 DNA: TGTGCCATCAGTGAGCAAGGAGACAGGGAGGCAGATACGCAGTATTTT; CDR3 protein: CAISEQGDREADTQYF
clone size: .; V gene: TRBV11-2; J gene: TRBJ2-7; D gene: TRBD1; CDR3 DNA: TGTGCCAGCAGCTTATCAAACAGGGGCGCCTACGAGCAGTACTTC; CDR3 protein: CASSLSNRGAYEQYF
clone size: .; V gene: TRBV6-1; J gene: TRBJ2-7; D gene: TRBD1; CDR3 DNA: TGTGCCAGCAGTGATATGGGACAGGGGAAGCAGTACTTC; CDR3 protein: CASSDMGQGKQYF
clone size: .; V gene: TRBV13; J gene: TRBJ1-2; D gene: .; CDR3 DNA: TGTGCCAGCAGCCTCACAGGGAGCAGCTATGGCTACACCTTC; CDR3 protein: CASSLTGSSYGYTF
clone size: .; V gene: TRBV9; J gene: TRBJ1-6; D gene: .; CDR3 DNA: TGTGCCAGCAACAAGGACTGGGAAGGAAATTCACCCCTCCACTTT; CDR3 protein: CASNKDWEGNSPLHF
clone size: few; V gene: TRBV2; J gene: TRBJ1-1; D gene: .; CDR3 DNA: TGTGCCAGCCAGGGGAACATGAACACTGAAGCTTTCTTT; CDR3 protein: CASQGNMNTEAFF
clone size: .; V gene: TRBV5-1; J gene: TRBJ2-7; D gene: .; CDR3 DNA: TGCGCCAGCAGCCCCGAGGGACTCGCTACCTACGAGCAGTACTTC; CDR3 protein: CASSPEGLATYEQYF
clone size: .; V gene: TRBV6-4; J gene: TRBJ2-1; D gene: TRBD2; CDR3 DNA: TGTGCCAGCAGTAGCGGGAGGAACAATGAGCAGTTCTTC; CDR3 protein: CASSSGRNNEQFF
clone size: .; V gene: TRBV18; J gene: TRBJ2-7; D gene: .; CDR3 DNA: TGTGCCAGCTCACCCTCCTCCGAGCAGTACTTC; CDR3 protein: CASSPSSEQYF
clone size: .; V gene: TRBV5-1; J gene: TRBJ2-1; D gene: TRBD2; CDR3 DNA: TGCGCCAGCGGGCTAGCGGGGGGTTACAATGAGCAGTTCTTC; CDR3 protein: CASGLAGGYNEQFF
clone size: .; V gene: TRBV14; J gene: TRBJ2-2; D gene: .; CDR3 DNA: TGTGCCAGCAGCCAGTTGCAGAGGACCGGGGAGCTGTTTTTT; CDR3 protein: CASSQLQRTGELFF
clone size: .; V gene: TRBV28; J gene: TRBJ1-3; D gene: .; CDR3 DNA: TGTGCCAGCAGTTTGGCGGTTTGGGACACCATATATTTT; CDR3 protein: CASSLAVWDTIYF
clone size: once; V gene: TRBV18; J gene: TRBJ1-5; D gene: .; CDR3 DNA: TGTGCCAGCTCACCACAGGGGGACCGAAATCAGCCCCAGCATTTT; CDR3 protein: CASSPQGDRNQPQHF
clone size: .; V gene: TRBV6-6; J gene: TRBJ1-1; D gene: .; CDR3 DNA: TGTGCCAGCAGCCTAGGTGGGGGCTACGGCACTGAAGCTTTCTTT; CDR3 protein: CASSLGGGYGTEAFF
clone size: .; V gene: TRBV19; J gene: TRBJ2-2; D gene: .; CDR3 DNA: TGTGCCAGTTCTCCTAGACTTGGGAACACCGGGGAGCTGTTTTTT; CDR3 protein: CASSPRLGNTGELFF
clone size: .; V gene: TRBV28; J gene: TRBJ1-2; D gene: TRBD1; CDR3 DNA: TGTGCCAGCACCGCGGGGGTCGACAGGGGGCTAGGCTATGGCTACACCTTC; CDR3 protein: CASTAGVDRGLGYGYTF
clone size: .; V gene: TRBV6-6; J gene: TRBJ2-7; D gene: TRBD1; CDR3 DNA: TGTGCCAGCAGTTACGAGACAGGGCCTCTCTACGAGCAGTACTTC; CDR3 protein: CASSYETGPLYEQYF
clone size: .; V gene: TRBV5-8; J gene: TRBJ2-7; D gene: .; CDR3 DNA: TGTGCCAGCAGCCTAGATCCCGGACTAAGCTCCGAGCAGTACTTC; CDR3 protein: CASSLDPGLSSEQYF
clone size: .; V gene: TRBV6-9; J gene: TRBJ1-1; D gene: .; CDR3 DNA: TGTGCCAGCAGCCTAGGTGGGGGCTACGGCACTGAAGCTTTCTTT; CDR3 protein: CASSLGGGYGTEAFF
clone size: .; V gene: TRBV29-1; J gene: TRBJ2-7; D gene: .; CDR3 DNA: TGCAGCGCGGGACGGGGGATAGACGAGCAGTACTTC; CDR3 protein: CSAGRGIDEQYF
clone size: .; V gene: TRBV13; J gene: TRBJ1-2; D gene: TRBD1; CDR3 DNA: TGTGCCAGCAGCGGGGAAACAGGGGATGAGGAAGGCTACACCTTC; CDR3 protein: CASSGETGDEEGYTF
clone size: once; V gene: TRBV4-2; J gene: TRBJ2-1; D gene: TRBD1; CDR3 DNA: TGTGCCAGCAGCCATGACAGGGGGGGTTACAATGAGCAGTTCTTC; CDR3 protein: CASSHDRGGYNEQFF
clone size: .; V gene: TRBV28; J gene: TRBJ1-2; D gene: .; CDR3 DNA: TGTGCCAGCAGTTTTCTGGGGGACTACTATGGCTACACCTTC; CDR3 protein: CASSFLGDYYGYTF
clone size: .; V gene: TRBV5-4; J gene: TRBJ2-1; D gene: TRBD2; CDR3 DNA: TGTGCCAGCAGCTCAGGACTAGCGGGTAACTCCTACAATGAGCAGTTCTTC; CDR3 protein: CASSSGLAGNSYNEQFF
clone size: .; V gene: TRBV7-9; J gene: TRBJ1-1; D gene: TRBD1; CDR3 DNA: TGTGCCAGCAGCTTATCAGGGGGGAACACTGAAGCTTTCTTT; CDR3 protein: CASSLSGGNTEAFF
clone size: once; V gene: TRBV7-2; J gene: TRBJ1-6; D gene: .; CDR3 DNA: TGTGCCAGCACGCCCGGGGAAGCAGGGGCATTTTCACCCCTCCACTTT; CDR3 protein: CASTPGEAGAFSPLHF
clone size: .; V gene: TRBV27; J gene: TRBJ1-4; D gene: .; CDR3 DNA: TGTGCCAGCAGCCCTCAGGGTCAAGGGGAAAAACTGTTTTTT; CDR3 protein: CASSPQGQGEKLFF
clone size: .; V gene: TRBV7-9; J gene: TRBJ2-7; D gene: TRBD2; CDR3 DNA: TGTGCCAGCAGCTTAGAAGCGGGAGGGCCGTTAGAGCAGTACTTC; CDR3 protein: CASSLEAGGPLEQYF
clone size: .; V gene: TRBV10-2; J gene: TRBJ1-1; D gene: TRBD1; CDR3 DNA: TGCGCCAGCAGTGATTCGACAGGGGGGAACACTGAAGCTTTCTTT; CDR3 protein: CASSDSTGGNTEAFF
clone size: .; V gene: TRBV4-1; J gene: TRBJ1-5; D gene: TRBD1; CDR3 DNA: TGCGCCAGCAGCCAAGGGGACAGGGCTGATCAGCCCCAGCATTTT; CDR3 protein: CASSQGDRADQPQHF
clone size: .; V gene: TRBV7-3; J gene: TRBJ2-2; D gene: TRBD2; CDR3 DNA: TGTGCCAGCACCGGACTAGCGGTGGGGGGGGAGCTGTTTTTT; CDR3 protein: CASTGLAVGGELFF